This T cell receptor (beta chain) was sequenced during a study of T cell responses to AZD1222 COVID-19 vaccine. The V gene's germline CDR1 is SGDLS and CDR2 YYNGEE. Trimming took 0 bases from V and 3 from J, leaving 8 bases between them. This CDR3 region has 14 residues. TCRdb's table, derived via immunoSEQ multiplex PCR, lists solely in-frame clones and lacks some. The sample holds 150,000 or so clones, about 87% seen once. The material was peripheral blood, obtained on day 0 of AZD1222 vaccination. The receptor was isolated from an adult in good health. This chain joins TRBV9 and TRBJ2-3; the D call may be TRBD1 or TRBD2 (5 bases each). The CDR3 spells CASSVGGETDTQYF. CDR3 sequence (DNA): TGTGCCAGCAGCGTAGGAGGGGAAACAGATACGCAGTATTTT.